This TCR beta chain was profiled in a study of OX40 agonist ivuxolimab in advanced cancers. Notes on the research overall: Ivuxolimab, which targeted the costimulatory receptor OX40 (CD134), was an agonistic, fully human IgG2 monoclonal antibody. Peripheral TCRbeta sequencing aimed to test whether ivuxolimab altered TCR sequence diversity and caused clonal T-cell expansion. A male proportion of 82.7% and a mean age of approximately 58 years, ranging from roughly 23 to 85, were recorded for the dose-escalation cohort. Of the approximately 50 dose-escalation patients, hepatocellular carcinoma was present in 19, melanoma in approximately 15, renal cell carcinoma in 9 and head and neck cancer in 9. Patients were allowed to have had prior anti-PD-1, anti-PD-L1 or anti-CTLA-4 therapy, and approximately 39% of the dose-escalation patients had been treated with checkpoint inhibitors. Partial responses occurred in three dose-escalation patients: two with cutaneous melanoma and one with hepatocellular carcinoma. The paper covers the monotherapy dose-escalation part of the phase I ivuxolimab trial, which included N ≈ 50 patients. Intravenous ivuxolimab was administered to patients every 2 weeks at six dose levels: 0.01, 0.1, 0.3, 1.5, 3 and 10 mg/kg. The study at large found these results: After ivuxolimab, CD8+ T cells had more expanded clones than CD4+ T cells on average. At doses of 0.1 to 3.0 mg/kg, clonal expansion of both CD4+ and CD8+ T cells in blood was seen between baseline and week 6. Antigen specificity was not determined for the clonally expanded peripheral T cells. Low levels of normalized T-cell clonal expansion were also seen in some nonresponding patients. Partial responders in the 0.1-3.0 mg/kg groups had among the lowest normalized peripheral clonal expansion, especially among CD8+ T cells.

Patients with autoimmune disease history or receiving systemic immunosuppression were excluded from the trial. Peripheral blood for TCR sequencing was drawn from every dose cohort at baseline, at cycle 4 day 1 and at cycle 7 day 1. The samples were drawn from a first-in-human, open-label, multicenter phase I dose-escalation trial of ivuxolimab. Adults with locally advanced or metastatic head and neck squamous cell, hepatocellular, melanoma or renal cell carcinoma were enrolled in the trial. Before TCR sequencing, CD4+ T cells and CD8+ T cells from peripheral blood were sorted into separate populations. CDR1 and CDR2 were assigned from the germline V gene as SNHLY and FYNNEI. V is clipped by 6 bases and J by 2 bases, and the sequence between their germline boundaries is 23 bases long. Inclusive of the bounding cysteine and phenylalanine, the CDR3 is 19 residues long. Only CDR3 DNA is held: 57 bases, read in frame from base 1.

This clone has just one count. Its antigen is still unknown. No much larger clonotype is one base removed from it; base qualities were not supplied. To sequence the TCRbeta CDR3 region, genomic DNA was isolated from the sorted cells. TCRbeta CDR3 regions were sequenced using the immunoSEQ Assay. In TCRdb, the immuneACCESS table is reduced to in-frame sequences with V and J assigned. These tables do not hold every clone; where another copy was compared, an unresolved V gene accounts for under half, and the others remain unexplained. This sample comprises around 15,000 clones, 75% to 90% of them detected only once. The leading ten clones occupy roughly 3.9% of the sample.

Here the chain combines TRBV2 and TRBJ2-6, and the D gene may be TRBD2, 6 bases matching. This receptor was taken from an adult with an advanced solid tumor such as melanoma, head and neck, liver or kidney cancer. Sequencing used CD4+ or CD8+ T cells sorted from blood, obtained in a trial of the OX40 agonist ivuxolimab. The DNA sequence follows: TGTGCCAGCAGGCCCCGGGTGGGGGGTCCTCTCGCTGGGGCCAACGTCCTGACTTTC. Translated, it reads CASRPRVGGPLAGANVLTF.